This TCR beta chain was sequenced during a study of cytomegalovirus exposure and HLA in healthy donors. Study overall: Genotyping showed 70% to 90% of approximately 430 donors falling in the Caucasian-associated ancestry cluster.

Use of 60 Vbeta and 13 Jbeta primers characterized the PCR. Assay used: immunoSEQ multiplex PCR; TCRdb lists only in-frame clones, some missing. Found here are about 190,000 clones, just under 75% of them singletons; the top ten hold approximately 4.8%. Unmatched junction bases numbered 7, after V lost 6 bases and J lost 1 base. This CDR3 comprises 15 residues. CDR1 is SEHNR, CDR2 FQNEAQ, per germline (reference sequence). These donors counted as nominally healthy when sampled, but unrecorded immune exposures were likely. The receptor was isolated from a man between 25 and 39 years old in good health and CMV-seropositive. The sequencing sample was made of PBMCs. The gene calls are TRBV7-9 and TRBJ2-5; TRBD2 matches at 8 bases. The DNA for the CDR3 is TGTGCCAGCAGGTCGCGGGGGGCCCTCCAAGAGACCCAGTACTTC. It specifies CASRSRGALQETQYF.